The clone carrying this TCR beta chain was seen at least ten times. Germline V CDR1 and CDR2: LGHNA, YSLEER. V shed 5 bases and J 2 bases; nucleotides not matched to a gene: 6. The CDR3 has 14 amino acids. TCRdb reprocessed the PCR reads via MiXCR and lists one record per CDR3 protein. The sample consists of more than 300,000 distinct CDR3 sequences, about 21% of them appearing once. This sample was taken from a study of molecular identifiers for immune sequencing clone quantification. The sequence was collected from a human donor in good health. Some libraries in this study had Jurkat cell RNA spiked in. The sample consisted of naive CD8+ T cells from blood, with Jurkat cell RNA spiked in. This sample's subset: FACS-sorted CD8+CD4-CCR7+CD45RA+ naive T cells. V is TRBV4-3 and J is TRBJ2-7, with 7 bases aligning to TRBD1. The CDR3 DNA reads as TGCGCCAGCAGCGACCGGGACAGACCCTACGAGCAGTACTTC. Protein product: CASSDRDRPYEQYF.